Each of the 28 T cell receptor beta chains below was sequenced from the same sample in a study of T cells in Graves' hyperthyroidism and ophthalmopathy. Amplification of TCR beta CDR3 regions used RNA as the template. TCR CDR3 regions were first amplified by RT-PCR with HTBI primers. From the multiplex PCR reads, TCRdb called clonotypes with MiXCR, one entry per CDR3 protein. The sample lists hundreds of thousands of distinct CDR3 sequences; about two fifths were seen once. Sequenced sample: blood. The receptor source for this set is a young man with Graves' hyperthyroidism.

This clonotype was counted only a few times. V gene TRBV10-2 combines with J gene TRBJ2-2, with D possibly TRBD1 on 5 matching bases. The CDR3 covers 14 residues. Trimming shortened V by 10 bases and J by 0 bases, and 12 bases separated the two germline ends. Germline V CDR1 and CDR2: WSHSY, SAAADI. CDR3 amino acids: CATHLDTNTGELFF. The CDR3 DNA sequence: TGCGCCACGCACCTGGACACGAACACCGGGGAGCTGTTTTTT.

This clonotype was observed a single time. This chain connects TRBV20-1 to TRBJ1-1; D possibly corresponds to TRBD1 (5 bases). This CDR3 has 12 amino acids. Germline CDR1 and CDR2: DFQATT and SNEGSKA (reference sequence). V was cut by 3 bases and J by 10 bases, with 15 bases left in between. This CDR3 is CSASFGGSGAFF. The CDR3 DNA sequence: TGCAGTGCTAGTTTCGGGGGTTCTGGAGCTTTCTTT.

This clonotype showed up just a few times. At one end the junction does not follow the germline gene, possibly because of a read error. The chain couples TRBV7-9 to TRBJ2-7, with a weak D call TRBD1 (6 bases). Germline lookup yields CDR1 SEHNR and CDR2 FQNEAQ (reference sequence). CDR3 length: 17 amino acids. The CDR3 DNA is TGCGCCAGCAGCCAAGATTTTAGTCGTGGGACAACGTACGAGCAGTACTTC. As protein: CASSQDFSRGTTYEQYF.

Note on this clonotype: One junction end disagrees with the germline gene, perhaps due to a read error. The chain recombines TRBV5-1 with TRBJ1-1; D is undetermined. CDR1 is SGHRS and CDR2 is YFSETQ in the germline V gene. The CDR3 length is 13 residues. The CDR3 coding sequence is TGCGCCGGCAGCTTGGAGCTGAACACTGAAGCTTTCTTT. Its translation is CAGSLELNTEAFF.

In its sample, this clonotype was seen many times. The gene calls are TRBV19 and TRBJ1-1, with 7 nucleotides matching TRBD1. V was clipped by 6 bases and J by 4 bases; unmatched bases: 8. Germline V CDR1 and CDR2: LNHDA, SQIVND (reference sequence). The length of the CDR3 is 14 residues. The CDR3 reads CASSADRVATEAFF. DNA for the CDR3: TGTGCCAGTAGCGCTGACAGGGTGGCCACTGAAGCTTTCTTT.

V and J are TRBV5-8 and TRBJ1-2; unclear D gene. The CDR3 runs 15 residues. CDR1 and CDR2 (germline): SGHTS, YDEGEE. The V and J ends lost 2 bases and 2 bases respectively, with 13 bases between them. CDR3 sequence (DNA): TGTGCCAGCAGCTTCACGAAGAGGGCCAACTATGGCTACACCTTC. Translated: CASSFTKRANYGYTF.

In this sample, this clonotype turned up many times. V is TRBV15 and J is TRBJ1-1; D perhaps matches TRBD1 (5 bases). Between the trimmed V and J ends, which lost 1 base and 5 bases, there was a span of 11 bases. The CDR3 is 14 residues long. The V gene's germline CDR1 is LNHNV and CDR2 YYDKDF (reference sequence). The CDR3 DNA is TGTGCCACCAGCAGAGCAGGGACGGTGACTGAAGCTTTCTTT. Translated: CATSRAGTVTEAFF. Full variable domain (remainder filled in from reference TRBV15 and TRBJ1-1): DAMVIQNPRYQVTQFGKPVTLSCSQTLNHNVMYWYQQKSSQAPKLLFHYYDKDFNNEADTPDNFQSRRPNTSFCFLDIRSPGLGDTAMYLCATSRAGTVTEAFFGQGTRLTVV.

The V and J genes are TRBV7-2 and TRBJ1-3; the D is unclear. Germline V CDR1 and CDR2: SGHTA, FQGNSA. The germline V and J ends were trimmed by 4 bases and 3 bases, with 13 bases remaining between them. The CDR3 loop spans 15 amino acids. CDR3 region: CASSWRAGYGNTIYF. As DNA, the CDR3 is TGTGCCAGCAGCTGGAGAGCGGGATATGGAAACACCATATATTTT.

This clonotype was detected a few times. The V gene is TRBV7-6, the J gene TRBJ2-7, with D perhaps TRBD2 (6 bases). The V gene lost 5 bases and the J gene lost 4 bases, with 21 bases spanning the gap. The germline CDR1 and CDR2 sequences are SGHVS and FNYEAQ. This CDR3 has 16 residues. For the CDR3, the DNA is TGTGCCAGCAGCCCGTCGCGGCGGCTAGCGAGGTACGAGCAGTACTTC. Its translation is CASSPSRRLARYEQYF.

The rearrangement uses TRBV20-1 and TRBJ1-1; TRBD1 matches at 7 bases. CDR1 and CDR2 (germline): DFQATT, SNEGSKA (reference sequence). V lost 7 bases to trimming and J lost 4 bases; unmatched junction nucleotides: 15. The CDR3 totals 15 residues. Here the CDR3 reads CSVLQGMGPSTEAFF. The CDR3 nucleotides are TGCAGTGTCTTACAGGGGATGGGGCCGAGCACTGAAGCTTTCTTT.

This clonotype occurred many times. This rearrangement joins TRBV29-1 to TRBJ2-7; unclear D gene. The CDR3 is 12 residues long. V lost 0 bases and J 7 bases, leaving 10 bases between the germline ends. Germline lookup yields CDR1 SQVTM and CDR2 ANQGSEA. CDR3 in amino acids: CSVEDFLGEQYF. The CDR3 DNA sequence: TGCAGCGTTGAAGATTTTCTCGGGGAGCAGTACTTC.

The chain uses TRBV7-6 and TRBJ1-4, with D uncertain. The CDR3 runs to 16 residues. Trimming took 5 bases from V and 5 from J, leaving 18 bases between them. The germline V gene has CDR1 SGHVS and CDR2 FNYEAQ. CDR3 loop: CASSHLLGEANEKLFF. The CDR3 bases are TGTGCCAGCAGCCATCTCCTGGGAGAAGCGAATGAAAAACTGTTTTTT.

This clonotype was picked up a small number of times. The chain links TRBV9 to TRBJ1-5, with D unresolved. Germline assignment: CDR1 SGDLS and CDR2 YYNGEE. This CDR3 comprises 14 residues. The ends were cut back, 4 bases at V and 1 base at J, with 9 bases in the middle. CDR3 in DNA: TGTGCCAGCAGCTCAACAGCAAGCAATCAGCCCCAGCATTTT. It translates to CASSSTASNQPQHF.

The chain has TRBV11-2 and TRBJ1-1; perhaps TRBD1 as D (5 bases). Trimming took off 6 bases at V and 1 base at J, with 15 bases between the two ends. Looked up from germline, CDR1 is SGHAT and CDR2 is FQNNGV. The CDR3 is 15 residues long. The CDR3 spells CASSTGLLGNTEAFF. The CDR3, as DNA: TGTGCCAGCAGTACGGGACTTTTGGGGAACACTGAAGCTTTCTTT.

This chain links TRBV9 with TRBJ2-5; D not resolved. This CDR3 has 13 residues. Germline V lookup: CDR1 SGDLS, CDR2 YYNGEE. Between the trimmed V and J ends, which lost 5 bases and 5 bases, there was a span of 13 bases. CDR3 coding DNA: TGTGCCAGCAGGCACACCTCCGGGGAGACCCAGTACTTC. It encodes CASRHTSGETQYF.

The chain uses TRBV6-5 and TRBJ1-5, with a possible D match to TRBD1 (5 bases). This CDR3 contains 14 residues. The V gene's germline CDR1 is MNHEY and CDR2 SVGAGI. The V and J ends lost 6 bases and 4 bases respectively, with 13 bases between them. The CDR3 protein is CASRSMGENQPQHF. The CDR3 DNA is TGTGCCAGCAGATCCATGGGGGAGAATCAGCCCCAGCATTTT.

There are a few counts of this clonotype. The genes are TRBV14 and TRBJ1-2, with 11 nucleotides matching TRBD1. The CDR3 sequence is 17 residues long. Trimming removed 4 bases from V and 6 bases from J; junction bases left unmatched: 13. Germline-derived CDR1 and CDR2 are SGHDN and FVKESK. Written as DNA, the CDR3 is TGTGCCAGCAGCCCGGAAATAGGGACAGGGGGTATAGATGGCTACACCTTC. It encodes CASSPEIGTGGIDGYTF.

The genes are TRBV12-3 or TRBV12-4 and TRBJ1-5, with a tentative D call TRBD1 (5 bases). V dropped 6 bases and J dropped 4 bases, with 13 bases sitting between them. The CDR3 contains 14 residues. CDR3 region: CASRLPGINQPQHF. The CDR3 bases are TGTGCCAGCAGATTACCAGGGATAAATCAGCCCCAGCATTTT.

This clonotype was seen a handful of times. This chain connects TRBV9 to TRBJ2-2, with 9 bases identical to TRBD1. Germline loops: CDR1 SGDLS, CDR2 YYNGEE. The V and J ends lost 0 bases and 2 bases, in that order; junction bases with no gene match: 5. The length of the CDR3 is 17 residues. The CDR3 sequence: CASSVVRTGVNTGELFF. The CDR3 DNA reads TGTGCCAGCAGCGTAGTTAGGACAGGGGTCAACACCGGGGAGCTGTTTTTT.

This clonotype was recorded at least ten times. V usage is TRBV20-1 and J usage is TRBJ1-3; D call uncertain. CDR1 is DFQATT and CDR2 is SNEGSKA in the germline V gene (reference sequence). V was trimmed by 0 bases and J by 0 bases, leaving 9 bases between them. This CDR3 has 15 amino acids. CDR3 DNA: TGCAGTGCTAGAGAGGCGGCGAGCTCTGGAAACACCATATATTTT. This gives the protein CSAREAASSGNTIYF.

The chain employs TRBV5-8 and TRBJ2-5; D uncertain. The CDR3 length is 13 residues. V was pared by 4 bases and J by 1 base, with 8 bases between. Germline CDR1 SGHTS, CDR2 YDEGEE. The CDR3 loop reads CASSRASQETQYF. The CDR3 nucleotides are TGTGCCAGCAGCAGAGCCTCCCAAGAGACCCAGTACTTC.

This chain links TRBV2 with TRBJ1-2; TRBD1 aligns across 10 bases. Germline V gene data show CDR1 as SNHLY and CDR2 as FYNNEI. The CDR3 is 14 amino acids. V lost 8 bases and J lost 2; bases outside the gene matches: 5. The CDR3 region is CASGLTGGNYGYTF. DNA of the CDR3: TGTGCCAGCGGCCTGACAGGGGGCAACTATGGCTACACCTTC.

The rearrangement uses TRBV4-2 and TRBJ1-2; D remains unclear. The germline V and J ends were trimmed by 0 bases and 3 bases, with 8 bases remaining between them. CDR1 and CDR2 from the germline V gene are LGHNA and YNFKEQ. The CDR3 totals 14 residues. The CDR3 spells CASSQETRDYGYTF. The CDR3 coding sequence is TGTGCCAGCAGCCAAGAAACAAGAGACTATGGCTACACCTTC.

In this sample, this clonotype turned up many times. The chain is built from TRBV10-3 and TRBJ1-2, with TRBD1 matching 8 bases. The junction had 1 base not matched to a gene; V was cut back by 2 bases and J by 2 bases. This CDR3 region has 14 residues. Germline CDR1 and CDR2: ENHRY and SYGVKD. CDR3 bases: TGTGCCATCAGTGAGACAGGGGGGAACTATGGCTACACCTTC. As protein: CAISETGGNYGYTF.

This clonotype was observed many times. The J gene is TRBJ1-2, the V gene TRBV20-1; D uncertain. The CDR3 contains 12 residues. Per the germline V gene, CDR1 is DFQATT and CDR2 is SNEGSKA (reference sequence). Between the trimmed V and J ends, which lost 5 bases and 3 bases, there was a span of 10 bases. As DNA, the CDR3 is TGCAGTGCTCCTGAGCGGGACTATGGCTACACCTTC. Protein: CSAPERDYGYTF.

A few counts support this clonotype. The rearrangement uses TRBV12-3 or TRBV12-4 and TRBJ1-1, with D hard to call. The length of the CDR3 is 12 residues. Trimming left V 3 bases short and J 3 bases short, with 5 bases between. This CDR3 is CASSFVYTEAFF. CDR3 DNA sequence: TGTGCCAGCAGTTTTGTCTACACTGAAGCTTTCTTT.

The chain is built from TRBV25-1 and TRBJ2-5; no clear D. Looked up from germline, CDR1 is MGHDK and CDR2 is SYGVNS. The CDR3 sequence is 14 residues long. V was pared by 8 bases and J by 0 bases, with 13 bases between. CDR3 loop: CASVDSDYQETQYF. The CDR3 DNA follows: TGTGCCAGCGTTGATTCAGACTACCAAGAGACCCAGTACTTC.

This clonotype was counted between two and nine times. The V and J genes are TRBV4-1 and TRBJ1-1, with D perhaps TRBD1 (5 bases). Germline CDR1 MGHRA, CDR2 YSYEKL. The CDR3 has 14 residues. Trimming stripped 1 base from V and 4 bases from J, with 10 bases between. Written as DNA, the CDR3 is TGCGCCAGCAGCCAAGCCCGGGACGGCACTGAAGCTTTCTTT. Amino acid sequence: CASSQARDGTEAFF.